This passage covers 24 T cell receptor beta chains from one sample sequenced in a study of CD8+ T cells in alopecia areata. Treatment in this sample: oral pan-JAK inhibitor, 5-10 mg twice daily. RNA extraction was followed by reverse transcription into cDNA, which acted as the sequencing template. Using immunoSEQ multiplex PCR, the repertoire was profiled, and TCRdb retains in-frame clones only, with some absent. Of nearly 200,000 clones detected, over 45% appear once; the ten largest clones hold 5.5%. The source was CD4+ T cells sorted from blood, collected at week 24, from a patient treated with tofacitinib. The receptor source for this set is a human donor with alopecia areata.

The chain joins TRBV18 to TRBJ2-1; D call uncertain. The germline CDR1 and CDR2 sequences are KGHSH and LQKENI. The V end lost 3 bases, the J end lost 6 bases, and 9 bases lay between the germline ends. The CDR3 runs to 13 residues. CDR3 loop: CASSPNSANEQFF. The CDR3 DNA reads as TGTGCCAGCTCACCTAACTCCGCCAATGAGCAGTTCTTC.

The V and J genes are TRBV11-1 and TRBJ2-1; 11 bases line up with TRBD2. In germline, CDR1 is SGHAT, CDR2 FQDESV (reference sequence). The CDR3 has 16 residues. V was clipped by 5 bases and J by 8 bases; unmatched bases: 11. In nucleotides, the CDR3 is TGTGCCAGCAGCCCCGCGGGACTAGCGGAGGGTTATGAGCAGTTCTTC. This sequence encodes CASSPAGLAEGYEQFF.

The chain is built from TRBV5-1 and TRBJ1-1, with D perhaps TRBD1 (6 bases). Germline V gives CDR1 SGHRS, CDR2 YFSETQ. V was pared by 0 bases and J by 2 bases, with 11 bases between. The CDR3 is 15 amino acids. This CDR3 is CASSLASGANTEAFF. Written as DNA, the CDR3 is TGCGCCAGCAGCTTGGCCTCAGGGGCCAACACTGAAGCTTTCTTT.

A single count supports this clone. The chain is built from TRBV9 and TRBJ2-1, with 9 bases identical to TRBD2. Trimming took 6 bases from V and 10 from J; bases not matched to a gene: 5. There are 12 residues in the CDR3. Germline V gene lookup returns CDR1 SGDLS and CDR2 YYNGEE. DNA of the CDR3: TGTGCCAGCAATCTAGCGGGACCGGAGCAGTTCTTC. Its translation is CASNLAGPEQFF.

The chain employs TRBV5-1 and TRBJ2-7, with D maybe TRBD2 (6 bases). The length of the CDR3 is 15 residues. In germline, CDR1 is SGHRS, CDR2 YFSETQ. V lost 0 bases, J lost 1 base, and 11 bases lay in between. The CDR3 loop is CASSLAASESYEQYF. CDR3 coding DNA: TGCGCCAGCAGCTTGGCGGCTAGCGAGTCCTACGAGCAGTACTTC. Filled out from reference TRBV5-1 and TRBJ2-7, the complete variable domain reads KAGVTQTPRYLIKTRGQQVTLSCSPISGHRSVSWYQQTPGQGLQFLFEYFSETQRNKGNFPGRFSGRQFSNSRSEMNVSTLELGDSALYLCASSLAASESYEQYFGPGTRLTVT.

In this sample, this clone turned up a few times. DNA for the CDR3: TGCAGCGTTGAAGCTGCTTTAGAGGGGTCCCGAGACGAGCAGTACTTC. Translating it yields CSVEAALEGSRDEQYF. The gene calls are TRBV29-1 and TRBJ2-7, with D perhaps TRBD1 or TRBD2 (5 bases each). The V end lost 1 base, the J end lost 5 bases, and 21 bases lay between the germline ends. The V gene's germline CDR1 is SQVTM and CDR2 ANQGSEA. CDR3 length: 16 residues.

The chain is built from TRBV7-9 and TRBJ2-7; D gene uncertain. The V end was cut by 4 bases, the J end by 4 bases, with 11 bases between. This CDR3 has 13 amino acids. Germline assignment: CDR1 SEHNR and CDR2 FQNEAQ (reference sequence). CDR3 region: CASSSQLQYEQYF. DNA of the CDR3: TGTGCCAGCAGCTCGCAACTCCAGTACGAGCAGTACTTC.

The chain joins TRBV29-1 to TRBJ2-3, with D possibly TRBD2 on 6 matching bases. The CDR3 totals 15 residues. V lost 0 bases to trimming and J lost 1 base, with 11 bases between them. Germline CDR1 is SQVTM and CDR2 is ANQGSEA. Written as DNA, the CDR3 is TGCAGCGTTGAAGACAGGCGGGGAGGCACAGATACGCAGTATTTT. Amino acid sequence: CSVEDRRGGTDTQYF.

The rearrangement links TRBV28 to TRBJ2-2, with D perhaps assigned TRBD1 or TRBD2 (5 bases each). Per germline, CDR1 MDHEN and CDR2 SYDVKM. The CDR3 has 16 residues. Trimming took off 6 bases at V and 7 bases at J, with 21 bases between the two ends. The CDR3 loop reads CASREPSGPYGGELFF. CDR3 in DNA: TGTGCCAGCAGGGAACCTTCGGGACCTTATGGCGGGGAGCTGTTTTTT.

The V and J genes are TRBV28 and TRBJ2-1; 9 bases line up with TRBD1. From germline, CDR1 is MDHEN and CDR2 SYDVKM. The CDR3 consists of 15 residues. The J segment lost 7 bases and the V segment lost 3 bases, leaving 7 bases of the junction unmatched. CDR3 DNA sequence: TGTGCCAGCAGTTTTCTGGACAGGGGAAAGAATGAGCAGTTCTTC. Its translation: CASSFLDRGKNEQFF.

This chain links TRBV2 with TRBJ2-3; 7 nucleotides agree with TRBD2. After removal of 4 bases from V and 2 bases from J, the junction contained 6 bases not matched to a gene. The CDR3 spans 15 residues. Germline CDR1 reads SNHLY; CDR2 reads FYNNEI. The CDR3 region is CASSGLASLTDTQYF. CDR3 DNA: TGTGCCAGCAGTGGACTAGCCTCCCTCACAGATACGCAGTATTTT.

The V call is TRBV18, the J call TRBJ2-1, with 12 bases fitting TRBD2. This CDR3 has 14 amino acids. The ends lost 8 bases at V and 6 bases at J; junction bases unmatched: 5. The germline V gene encodes CDR1 KGHSH and CDR2 LQKENI. CDR3 DNA: TGTGCCAGCCAACCGGGACTAGCGGGCAATGAGCAGTTCTTC. As protein: CASQPGLAGNEQFF.

V and J are TRBV30 and TRBJ1-2; 8 bases map to TRBD1. Trimming cost V 2 bases and J 6 bases; bases outside gene matches: 14. This CDR3 is built from 16 residues. Germline CDR1 is GTSNPN and CDR2 is SVGIG (reference sequence). The CDR3 nucleotides are TGTGCCTGGAGTCGGACAGGGAGAAGGGCCGACGATGGCTACACCTTC. Translating gives CAWSRTGRRADDGYTF.

This clone was picked up a small number of times. The V call is TRBV4-1, the J call TRBJ2-2; D call uncertain. Trimming took off 4 bases at V and 3 bases at J, with 9 bases between the two ends. The germline V gene has CDR1 MGHRA and CDR2 YSYEKL. The CDR3 length is 14 residues. As DNA, the CDR3 is TGCGCCAGCAGCCCATACGACTACACCGGGGAGCTGTTTTTT. This sequence encodes CASSPYDYTGELFF.

This clone was picked up a small number of times. The J gene is TRBJ1-2, the V gene TRBV9; the D gene is possibly TRBD1 (5 bases). Trimming removed 0 bases from V and 6 bases from J, with 18 bases in between. CDR1 is SGDLS, CDR2 YYNGEE, per germline. This CDR3 comprises 16 residues. Here the CDR3 reads CASSVDILGGSHGYTF. CDR3 DNA: TGTGCCAGCAGCGTAGATATCTTGGGGGGAAGTCATGGCTACACCTTC.

The chain is built from TRBV7-2 and TRBJ2-3; 7 nucleotides line up with TRBD2. Germline CDR1 reads SGHTA; CDR2 reads FQGNSA. Trimming took 3 bases from V and 6 from J; bases not matched to a gene: 9. This CDR3 has 15 residues. CDR3 sequence (DNA): TGTGCCAGCAGCTTCACGGGAGGTCCGTGGGATACGCAGTATTTT. Protein sequence: CASSFTGGPWDTQYF.

J is TRBJ2-5 and V is TRBV27, with D possibly TRBD2 on 5 matching bases. V was shortened by 1 base and J by 4 bases, with 7 bases between the two germline ends. Germline CDR1 reads MNHEY; CDR2 reads SMNVEV (reference sequence). This CDR3 has 13 residues. The CDR3 loop is CASSLFGGETQYF. CDR3 nucleotides: TGTGCCAGCAGTTTATTCGGAGGAGAGACCCAGTACTTC.

The rearrangement joins TRBV11-2 to TRBJ2-7; 8 nucleotides agree with TRBD1. The CDR3 contains 12 residues. The germline V gene has CDR1 SGHAT and CDR2 FQNNGV. V was pared by 0 bases and J by 13 bases, with 5 bases of the junction left unmatched. CDR3 sequence (DNA): TGTGCCAGCAGCTTAGAGGACAGGGAGTTATACTTC. Residues: CASSLEDRELYF.

In this sample, this clone turned up a few times. The chain combines TRBV5-5 with TRBJ1-5, with 9 bases matching TRBD1. The trim removed 4 bases at V and 4 bases at J, leaving 6 bases unmatched. Germline CDR1 is SGHKS and CDR2 is YYEKEE (reference sequence). This CDR3 region has 15 residues. The chain's CDR3 is CASSGTGGRNQPQHF. In DNA form, the CDR3 reads TGTGCCAGCAGCGGTACAGGGGGCCGGAATCAGCCCCAGCATTTT.

The chain links TRBV2 to TRBJ1-1, with unresolved D. The V and J ends lost 8 bases and 2 bases respectively, with 15 bases between them. Per germline, CDR1 SNHLY and CDR2 FYNNEI. The CDR3 covers 14 residues. The CDR3 DNA reads as TGTGCCAGCGCGGAAGAGGCATCAAACACTGAAGCTTTCTTT. It translates to CASAEEASNTEAFF.

Notes on this clone: This CDR3 is also generated by other DNA sequences in the sample. The chain employs TRBV18 and TRBJ2-7, with TRBD1 identical over 7 bases. The junction had 4 bases not matched to a gene; V was cut back by 6 bases and J by 2 bases. Per the germline V gene, CDR1 is KGHSH and CDR2 is LQKENI. The CDR3 length is 13 residues. The chain's CDR3 is CASSPDRAYEQYF. DNA for the CDR3: TGTGCCAGCTCGCCCGACAGGGCCTACGAGCAGTACTTC.

This clone was detected a few times. The V call is TRBV10-3, the J call TRBJ1-5, with D unresolved. The CDR3 covers 13 residues. With 6 bases removed from V and 7 bases from J, the gap between germline ends came to 13 bases. CDR1 ENHRY and CDR2 SYGVKD come from the germline V gene. For the CDR3, the DNA is TGTGCCATCAGCGCTGAAAGGCGACAGCCCCAGCATTTT. Residues: CAISAERRQPQHF.

This clone was counted a few times. The chain carries TRBV2 and TRBJ1-1; maybe TRBD1 (6 bases). Germline values: CDR1 SNHLY, CDR2 FYNNEI. CDR3 length: 15 residues. Trimming cost V 6 bases and J 1 base, with 15 bases left between them. CDR3: CASRPVGGTNTEAFF. CDR3 bases: TGTGCCAGCAGACCTGTGGGGGGCACGAACACTGAAGCTTTCTTT.

This clone was seen more than once but under ten times. The chain joins TRBV9 to TRBJ1-1; TRBD1 matches at 10 bases. V lost 4 bases and J lost 10; bases outside the gene matches: 10. Germline values: CDR1 SGDLS, CDR2 YYNGEE. The CDR3 has 14 amino acids. The CDR3 loop is CASSSHGTGDVAFF. CDR3 in DNA: TGTGCCAGCAGCTCACATGGGACAGGGGACGTAGCTTTCTTT.